These T cell receptor beta chains were read from a single sample in a study of blood T cells in healthy people across ages. TCRdb ran MiXCR on the 5' RACE reads and lists one entry per CDR3 protein. The sample shows about 1.1 million distinct CDR3 sequences, more than 30% of them seen only once. Sample: blood. Receptor source: a man aged 18-30 years in good health. The CDR3 runs from the conserved cysteine through the conserved F or W. The D gene is left open where the match is weak. Not every row has a clone size; where given, it reads once, few, many or a size class.

D	V	J	size	DNA	CDR3
.	TRBV6-2/TRBV6-3	TRBJ2-2	.	TGTGCCAGCAGTAACTCGAGGGCTCGCGGGGGCTTCACCGGGGAGCTGTTTTTT	CASSNSRARGGFTGELFF
.	TRBV7-9	TRBJ1-6	.	TGTGCCAGCAGTCCGCCTAGCAGGGCTTCTGGTTCACCCCTCCACTTT	CASSPPSRASGSPLHF
.	TRBV28	TRBJ2-3	few	TGTGCCAGCAGTCACGGCTCTATGACAGATACGCAGTATTTT	CASSHGSMTDTQYF
TRBD1	TRBV11-2	TRBJ2-1	.	TGTGCCAGCAGCTTTTGGGACAGCTACAATGAGCAGTTCTTC	CASSFWDSYNEQFF
.	TRBV14	TRBJ2-1	.	TGTGCCAGCAGCTTCGAGGACATTACCTACAATGAGCAGTTCTTC	CASSFEDITYNEQFF
TRBD2	TRBV5-1	TRBJ2-1	few	TGCGCCAGCAGACCCAGCGGGGGCCCCTACAATGAGCAGTTCTTC	CASRPSGGPYNEQFF
.	TRBV12-3/TRBV12-4	TRBJ2-3	.	TGTGCCAGCAGTCCGCCGGATAACACAGATACGCAGTATTTT	CASSPPDNTDTQYF
TRBD2	TRBV3-1	TRBJ2-1	.	TGTGCCAGCAGCCAAGAGTCGGGCGGGGGGGTACGGTTCTTC	CASSQESGGGVRFF
.	TRBV5-1	TRBJ1-1	few	TGCGCCAGCGGAGAGGGGCAGTCTTTGAACACTGAAGCTTTCTTT	CASGEGQSLNTEAFF
TRBD1	TRBV4-3	TRBJ1-4	.	TGCGCCAGCAGCTCATCCAACCAGGGGGAGAATGAAAAACTGTTTTTT	CASSSSNQGENEKLFF
.	TRBV7-9	TRBJ1-6	.	TGTGCCAGCAGCGCGACAGTAGGGAGTTCACCCCTCCACTTT	CASSATVGSSPLHF
TRBD2	TRBV5-1	TRBJ2-5	.	TGCGCCAACAGCCACAGGACTAGCTCACAAGAGACCCAGTACTTC	CANSHRTSSQETQYF
.	TRBV18	TRBJ1-1	few	TGTGCCAGCTCAAGTCCAGGGGTCACTGAAGCTTTCTTT	CASSSPGVTEAFF
.	TRBV5-5	TRBJ2-7	few	TGTGCCAGCAGCCCCGAGCACGAGCAGTACTTC	CASSPEHEQYF
.	TRBV20-1	TRBJ1-5	many	TGCAGTGCTCGGCATTCTAATCAGCCCCAGCATTTT	CSARHSNQPQHF
.	TRBV4-3	TRBJ1-2	.	TGCGCCAGCAGCCAAGATTATCCAGGGCCTAACTATGGCTACACCTTC	CASSQDYPGPNYGYTF
.	TRBV6-1	TRBJ2-5	few	TGTGCCAGCGGGCAGGTTACGTTTGAGGAGACCCAGTACTTC	CASGQVTFEETQYF
.	TRBV28	TRBJ2-7	many	TGTGCCAGCAGTTACGACAGATTCTACGAGCAGTACTTC	CASSYDRFYEQYF
.	TRBV20-1	TRBJ2-1	few	TGCAGTGCTAGACCGACTTCAGACTACGAGCAGTTCTTC	CSARPTSDYEQFF
.	TRBV7-2	TRBJ1-4	few	TGTGCCAGCAGCTTAAGGAGGCTTCCTTATGAAAAACTGTTTTTT	CASSLRRLPYEKLFF
.	TRBV2	TRBJ1-2	.	TGTGCCAGCATGGGGGATGGCTACACCTTC	CASMGDGYTF
.	TRBV10-3	TRBJ1-1	.	TGTGCCATCAGTGAAACAGAGAGTTATGAAGCTTTCTTT	CAISETESYEAFF
TRBD1	TRBV12-3/TRBV12-4	TRBJ1-1	.	TGTGCCAGCACCTCCGAGGGACAGGGGGCTGATGAAGCTTTCTTT	CASTSEGQGADEAFF
TRBD1	TRBV9	TRBJ1-2	.	TGCGCCAGCAGCGCCGGGACAGGCGGTGACTACACCTTC	CASSAGTGGDYTF
.	TRBV4-3	TRBJ2-1	.	TGCGCCAGCAGCCAAGATCTCTCCGTGACTAGGAACAATGAGCAGTTCTTC	CASSQDLSVTRNNEQFF
.	TRBV27	TRBJ2-1	few	TGTGCCAGCAGTTCTCCGGGGCCGAATGAGCAGTTCTTC	CASSSPGPNEQFF
.	TRBV20-1	TRBJ1-2	.	TGCAGTGCTAGTTTACAGGGTTTTAGCGGCTACACCTTC	CSASLQGFSGYTF
.	TRBV6-1	TRBJ2-3	few	TGTGCCAGCAGTGAAGAGAGGGCAGATACGCAGTATTTT	CASSEERADTQYF
.	TRBV6-6	TRBJ2-3	.	TGTACCAGCACCTCGGGGGTAGTGGCGGGGTTGGTAGATACGCAGTATTTT	CTSTSGVVAGLVDTQYF
.	TRBV6-6	TRBJ1-5	.	TGTGCCAGCACCCCCACCCTCAAGGACCATAATCAGCCCCAGCATTTT	CASTPTLKDHNQPQHF
.	TRBV20-1	TRBJ2-7	few	TGCAGTGCTAGAGGCGCTAGCGACTACGAGCAGTACTTC	CSARGASDYEQYF
.	TRBV12-3/TRBV12-4	TRBJ2-2	few	TGTGCCAGCCAAGGACCCGTGCCGATATACACCGGGGAGCTGTTTTTT	CASQGPVPIYTGELFF
TRBD1	TRBV10-3	TRBJ2-3	few	TGTGCCATCAGTGACCAGGGACAGGGGATCACAGATACGCAGTATTTT	CAISDQGQGITDTQYF
TRBD1	TRBV24-1	TRBJ1-5	.	TGCGCCACCAGCACAGACAGGGGAGAACAGCCCCAGCATTTT	CATSTDRGEQPQHF
TRBD1	TRBV10-3	TRBJ2-3	.	TGTGCCATCAGTGAGTCGTTACAAGGGACAGGGAGCACAGATACGCAGTATTTT	CAISESLQGTGSTDTQYF
.	TRBV2	TRBJ2-7	.	TGTGCCAGCAGTGAAAAGAGCTCCTACAATGAGCAGTACTTC	CASSEKSSYNEQYF
.	TRBV7-6	TRBJ1-6	.	TGTGCCAGCAGCTTAGTGGCCGGGGCGGATTCACCCCTCCACTTT	CASSLVAGADSPLHF
TRBD1	TRBV20-1	TRBJ1-1	few	TGCAGTGCTTCCCGGGACAGGGTTTCGGCCACTGAAGCTTTCTTT	CSASRDRVSATEAFF
.	TRBV12-3/TRBV12-4	TRBJ2-4	.	TGTGCCAGCAGCCGGGATTACCGAGCGTACTTC	CASSRDYRAYF
TRBD1	TRBV20-1	TRBJ2-3	.	TGCAGCAGGATACGCAACTCCGGACAGGGGAAGGTTGATACGCAGTATTTT	CSRIRNSGQGKVDTQYF
.	TRBV12-3/TRBV12-4	TRBJ1-5	.	TGTGCCAGCAGTCCAGGGAGCAATCGGCCCCAGCATTTT	CASSPGSNRPQHF
TRBD1	TRBV24-1	TRBJ1-5	few	TGTGCCACCAGTGACCAGGAGGCAGGGGGATCAATAATCAGCCAGCCCCAGCATTTT	CATSDQEAGGSIISQPQHF
.	TRBV20-1	TRBJ2-4	few	TGCAGTGCTAGAGATCAAGGGGCATTCACGTACTTC	CSARDQGAFTYF
.	TRBV29-1	TRBJ2-2	.	TGCAGCGTTGACCGGGCGAACACCGGGGAGCTGTTTTTT	CSVDRANTGELFF
.	TRBV7-2	TRBJ2-3	few	TGTGCCAGCAGCTTTTTATCCCAGAACACAGATACGCAGTATTTT	CASSFLSQNTDTQYF
.	TRBV4-3	TRBJ1-2	.	TGCGCCAGCAGCCTGGGCCAGATAACTAACTATGGCTACACCTTC	CASSLGQITNYGYTF
TRBD1	TRBV29-1	TRBJ1-5	.	TGCAGCGTTATAGGGGGCGGCAATCAGCCCCAGCATTTT	CSVIGGGNQPQHF
TRBD1	TRBV25-1	TRBJ1-2	few	TGTGCCAGCAGTGACTTAGGGGGCGCGGATGGCTACACCTTC	CASSDLGGADGYTF
.	TRBV2	TRBJ2-3	.	TGTGCCAGCGCAGGGAGATTGGCAGATACGCAGTATTTT	CASAGRLADTQYF